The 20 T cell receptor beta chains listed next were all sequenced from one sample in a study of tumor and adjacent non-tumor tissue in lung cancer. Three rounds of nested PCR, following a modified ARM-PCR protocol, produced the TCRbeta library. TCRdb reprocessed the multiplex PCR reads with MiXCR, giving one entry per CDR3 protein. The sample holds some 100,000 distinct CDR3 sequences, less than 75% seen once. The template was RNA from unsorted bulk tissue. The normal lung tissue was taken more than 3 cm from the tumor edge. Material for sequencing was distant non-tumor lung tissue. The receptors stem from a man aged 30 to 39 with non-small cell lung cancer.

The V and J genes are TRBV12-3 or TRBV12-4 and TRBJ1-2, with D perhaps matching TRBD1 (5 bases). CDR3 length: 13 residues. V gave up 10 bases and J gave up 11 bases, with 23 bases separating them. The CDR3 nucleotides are TGTGCCATCAGGGACCGCCAAGGGGCCGGTTACACCTTC. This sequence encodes CAIRDRQGAGYTF.

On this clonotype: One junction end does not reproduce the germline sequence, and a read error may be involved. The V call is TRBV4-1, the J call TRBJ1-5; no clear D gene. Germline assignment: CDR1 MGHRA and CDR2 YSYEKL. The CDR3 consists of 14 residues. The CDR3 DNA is TGCGCCAGCAGCCAACTCGTGGGGAGTCAGCCCCAGCACTTT. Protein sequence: CASSQLVGSQPQHF.

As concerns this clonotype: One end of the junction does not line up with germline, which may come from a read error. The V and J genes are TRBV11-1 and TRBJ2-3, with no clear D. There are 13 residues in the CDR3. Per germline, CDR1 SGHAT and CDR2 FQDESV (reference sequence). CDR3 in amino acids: CASSLYPTDTQYF. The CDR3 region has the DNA TGTGCCAGCAGCTTATACCCCACAGATACGCAGTATTTC.

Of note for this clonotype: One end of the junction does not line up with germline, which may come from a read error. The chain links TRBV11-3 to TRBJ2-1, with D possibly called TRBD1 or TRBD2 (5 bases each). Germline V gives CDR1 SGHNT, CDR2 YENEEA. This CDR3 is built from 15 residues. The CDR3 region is CASYFEVGTYNEQFF. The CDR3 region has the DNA TGTGCCAGCTACTTCGAGGTCGGGACCTATAATGAGCAGTTCTTC.

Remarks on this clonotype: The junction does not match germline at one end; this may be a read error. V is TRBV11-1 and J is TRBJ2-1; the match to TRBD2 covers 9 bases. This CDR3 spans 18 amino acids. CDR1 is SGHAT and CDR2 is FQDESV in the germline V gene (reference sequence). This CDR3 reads CASSLTWRRLAGSNEQHF. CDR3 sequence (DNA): TGTGCCAGCAGCTTAACCTGGCGGCGGCTAGCGGGGTCCAATGAGCAGCACTTC.

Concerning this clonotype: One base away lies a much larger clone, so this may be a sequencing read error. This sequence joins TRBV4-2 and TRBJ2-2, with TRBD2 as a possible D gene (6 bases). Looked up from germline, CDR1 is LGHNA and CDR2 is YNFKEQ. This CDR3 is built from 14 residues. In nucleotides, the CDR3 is TGTGCCAGCAGCCATCCCGGGACGGGCGGGAAGCTGTTTTTT. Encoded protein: CASSHPGTGGKLFF.

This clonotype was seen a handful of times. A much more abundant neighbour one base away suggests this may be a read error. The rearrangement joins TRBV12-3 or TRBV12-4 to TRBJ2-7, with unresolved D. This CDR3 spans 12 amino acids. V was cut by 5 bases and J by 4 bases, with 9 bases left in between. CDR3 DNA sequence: TGTGCCAGCAGTACGGTGGTGTACGAGCAGTACTTC. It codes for CASSTVVYEQYF.

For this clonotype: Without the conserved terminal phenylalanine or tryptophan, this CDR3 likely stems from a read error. The CDR3 is CASSLGIGNEQFS. The CDR3, as DNA: TGTGCCAGCAGTCTGGGGATCGGGAATGAGCAGTTCTCC. The chain is built from TRBV5-6 and TRBJ2-1, with unresolved D. The CDR3 is made up of 13 amino acids. V lost 5 bases and J 7 bases, leaving 13 bases between the germline ends. The germline gives CDR1 SGHDT, CDR2 YYEEEE.

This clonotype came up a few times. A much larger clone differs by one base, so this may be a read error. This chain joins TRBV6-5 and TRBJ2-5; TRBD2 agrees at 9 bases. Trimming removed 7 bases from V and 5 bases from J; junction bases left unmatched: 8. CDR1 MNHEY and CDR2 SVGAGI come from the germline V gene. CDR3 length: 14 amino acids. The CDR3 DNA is TGTGCCAGCAATCCCCGGGGACTAGCTGAGACCCAGTACTTC. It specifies CASNPRGLAETQYF.

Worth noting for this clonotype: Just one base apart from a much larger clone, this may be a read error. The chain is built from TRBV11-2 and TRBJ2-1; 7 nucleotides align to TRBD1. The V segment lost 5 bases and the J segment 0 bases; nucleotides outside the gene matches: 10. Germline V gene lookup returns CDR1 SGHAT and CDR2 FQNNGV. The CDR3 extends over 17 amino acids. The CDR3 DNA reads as TGTGCCAGCAGCATCTTGACAGGGTGGTCCTCCTACAATGAGCAGTTCTTC. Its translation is CASSILTGWSSYNEQFF.

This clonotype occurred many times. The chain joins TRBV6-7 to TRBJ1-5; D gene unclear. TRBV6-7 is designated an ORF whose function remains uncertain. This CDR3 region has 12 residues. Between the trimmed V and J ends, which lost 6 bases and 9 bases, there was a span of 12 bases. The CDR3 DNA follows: TGTGCCAGCAGACCAGGAGTCGCGCCCCAGCATTTT. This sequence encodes CASRPGVAPQHF.

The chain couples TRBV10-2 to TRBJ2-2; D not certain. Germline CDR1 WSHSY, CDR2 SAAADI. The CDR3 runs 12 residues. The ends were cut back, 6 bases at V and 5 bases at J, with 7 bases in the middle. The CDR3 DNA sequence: TGCGCCAGCAGCCGCCCAACCGGGGAGCTGTTTTTT. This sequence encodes CASSRPTGELFF.

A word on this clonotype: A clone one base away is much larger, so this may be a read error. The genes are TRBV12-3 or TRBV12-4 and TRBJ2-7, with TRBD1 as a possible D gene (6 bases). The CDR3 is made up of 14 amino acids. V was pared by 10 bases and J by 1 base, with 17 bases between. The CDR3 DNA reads TGTGCCACCTCTGAAGGGGGTATATCCTACGAGCAGTACTTC. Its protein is CATSEGGISYEQYF.

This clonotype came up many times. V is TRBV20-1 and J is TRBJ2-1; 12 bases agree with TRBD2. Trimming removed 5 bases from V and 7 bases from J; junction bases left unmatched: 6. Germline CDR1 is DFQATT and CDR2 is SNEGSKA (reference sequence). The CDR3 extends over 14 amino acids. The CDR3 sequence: CSAPALAGGNEQFF. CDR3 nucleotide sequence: TGCAGTGCTCCGGCACTAGCGGGAGGTAATGAGCAGTTCTTC.

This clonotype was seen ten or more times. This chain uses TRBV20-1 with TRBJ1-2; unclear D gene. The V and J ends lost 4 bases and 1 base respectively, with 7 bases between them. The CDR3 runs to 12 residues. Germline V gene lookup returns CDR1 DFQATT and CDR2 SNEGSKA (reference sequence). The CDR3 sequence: CSATIHNYGYTF. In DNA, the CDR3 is TGCAGTGCTACGATCCATAACTATGGCTACACCTTC.

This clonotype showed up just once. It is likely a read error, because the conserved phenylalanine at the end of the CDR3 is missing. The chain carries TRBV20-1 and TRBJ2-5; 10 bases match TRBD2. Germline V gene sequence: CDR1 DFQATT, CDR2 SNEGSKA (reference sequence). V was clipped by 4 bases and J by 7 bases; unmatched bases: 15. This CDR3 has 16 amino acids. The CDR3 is CSAKGVLAGDVGTQYL. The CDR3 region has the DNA TGCAGTGCTAAGGGCGTTCTAGCGGGGGACGTGGGGACCCAGTACCTC.

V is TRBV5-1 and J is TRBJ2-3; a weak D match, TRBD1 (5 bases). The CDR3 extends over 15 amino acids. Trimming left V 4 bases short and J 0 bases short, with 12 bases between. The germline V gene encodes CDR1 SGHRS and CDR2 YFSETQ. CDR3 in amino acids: CASSLPRQSTDTQYF. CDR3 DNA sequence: TGCGCCAGCAGCCTACCTCGACAGAGCACAGATACGCAGTATTTT. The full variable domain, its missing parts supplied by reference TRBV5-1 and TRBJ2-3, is KAGVTQTPRYLIKTRGQQVTLSCSPISGHRSVSWYQQTPGQGLQFLFEYFSETQRNKGNFPGRFSGRQFSNSRSEMNVSTLELGDSALYLCASSLPRQSTDTQYFGPGTRLTVL.

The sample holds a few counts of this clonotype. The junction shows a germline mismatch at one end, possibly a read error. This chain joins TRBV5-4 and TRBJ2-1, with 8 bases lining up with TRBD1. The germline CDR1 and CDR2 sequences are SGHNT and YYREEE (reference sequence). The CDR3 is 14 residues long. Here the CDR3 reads CASSFETGAWEHFF. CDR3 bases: TGTGCCAGCAGCTTCGAGACAGGGGCATGGGAGCATTTCTTC.

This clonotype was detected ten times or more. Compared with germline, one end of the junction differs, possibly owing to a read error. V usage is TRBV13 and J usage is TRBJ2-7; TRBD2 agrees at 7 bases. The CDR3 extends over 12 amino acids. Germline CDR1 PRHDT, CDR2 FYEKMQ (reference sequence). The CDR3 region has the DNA TGTGCCAGCAGGTTAGCGGGCTACGAGCAGTACTTC. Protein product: CASRLAGYEQYF. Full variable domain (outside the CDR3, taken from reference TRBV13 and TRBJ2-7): AAGVIQSPRHLIKEKRETATLKCYPIPRHDTVYWYQQGPGQDPQFLISFYEKMQSDKGSIPDRFSAQQFSDYHSELNMSSLELGDSALYFCASRLAGYEQYFGPGTRLTVT.

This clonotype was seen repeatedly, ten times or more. The CDR3 DNA reads as TGCGCCAGCAGCCGGAGTGCGAGGGGGGGACTGGAGACCCAGTACTTC. Amino acid sequence: CASSRSARGGLETQYF. The V gene is TRBV4-1, the J gene TRBJ2-5; D is perhaps TRBD2 (7 bases). CDR3 length: 16 amino acids. V was clipped by 4 bases and J by 5 bases, with 20 bases between them. Germline assignment: CDR1 MGHRA and CDR2 YSYEKL.